This passage covers 13 T cell receptor beta chains from one sample sequenced in a study of OX40 agonist ivuxolimab in advanced cancers. Generated by immunoSEQ multiplex PCR, the TCRdb table keeps only in-frame clones and is missing some. There are about 38,000 clones in the sample; around 81% occur only once, and less than 40% lies in the top ten. The material was CD4+ or CD8+ T cells sorted from blood, obtained in a trial of the OX40 agonist ivuxolimab. The receptors were sampled from an adult with an advanced solid tumor such as melanoma, head and neck, liver or kidney cancer.

This rearrangement joins TRBV28 to TRBJ1-1; the D is unclear. Germline CDR1 MDHEN, CDR2 SYDVKM. The CDR3 extends over 12 amino acids. V was clipped by 5 bases and J by 1 base, with 5 bases between them. CDR3 sequence (DNA): TGTGCCAGCAGTGGCCCGAACACTGAAGCTTTCTTT. It specifies CASSGPNTEAFF.

J is TRBJ2-1 and V is TRBV7-2; unclear D gene. Germline-derived CDR1 and CDR2 are SGHTA and FQGNSA. The CDR3 covers 15 residues. Trimming left V 1 base short and J 1 base short, with 8 bases between. CDR3 sequence: CASSLVGDSYNEQFF. The CDR3 coding sequence is TGTGCCAGCAGCTTAGTAGGAGATTCCTACAATGAGCAGTTCTTC.

The rearrangement joins TRBV5-5 to TRBJ2-7; 7 bases are a match to TRBD1. Trimming at V came to 1 base and at J to 5 bases, leaving 6 bases not matched to a gene. This CDR3 region has 14 residues. In germline, CDR1 is SGHKS, CDR2 YYEKEE (reference sequence). CDR3 sequence (DNA): TGTGCCAGCAGCTTGACGGGGACAGCCCACGAGCAGTACTTC. Translated, it gives CASSLTGTAHEQYF.

The chain recombines TRBV9 with TRBJ1-6; no definite D call. CDR3 length: 13 amino acids. V lost 6 bases to trimming and J lost 11 bases, with 15 bases between them. Per the germline V gene, CDR1 is SGDLS and CDR2 is YYNGEE. The CDR3 loop reads CASKGAGPAPLHF. The CDR3 DNA reads as TGTGCCAGCAAGGGAGCTGGTCCGGCACCCCTCCACTTT.

This chain links TRBV9 with TRBJ2-7; no firm D call. The CDR3 has 12 residues. Trimming shortened V by 6 bases and J by 5 bases, and 12 bases separated the two germline ends. Germline V CDR1 and CDR2: SGDLS, YYNGEE. CDR3 DNA sequence: TGTGCCAGCACCACGGCCCCGGACGAGCAGTACTTC. Translating gives CASTTAPDEQYF.

This clone was recorded a few times. The chain combines TRBV28 with TRBJ1-1, with TRBD1 identical over 8 bases. Germline V gene lookup returns CDR1 MDHEN and CDR2 SYDVKM. CDR3 length equals 16 residues. J gave up 1 base and V 4 bases, and 8 bases lay outside the gene matches. The CDR3 region has the DNA TGTGCCAGCAGTTCCCCCGCGACAGGGGCGAACACTGAAGCTTTCTTT. It translates to CASSSPATGANTEAFF.

The chain links TRBV7-2 to TRBJ2-1; tentatively, D is TRBD1 or TRBD2 (5 bases each). The ends were cut back, 5 bases at V and 4 bases at J, with 15 bases in the middle. This CDR3 is built from 15 residues. The germline V gene has CDR1 SGHTA and CDR2 FQGNSA. Here the CDR3 reads CASSPIPGRYNEQFF. CDR3 in DNA: TGTGCCAGCAGCCCGATTCCGGGGCGATACAATGAGCAGTTCTTC.

The table lists this clone with a count of one. V is TRBV6-1 and J is TRBJ1-1, with a weak D call TRBD1 (5 bases). Trimming took off 1 base at V and 3 bases at J, with 9 bases between the two ends. Germline V CDR1 and CDR2: MNHNS, SASEGT. This CDR3 region has 14 residues. The CDR3 loop is CASSEGWGYTEAFF. CDR3 DNA: TGTGCCAGCAGTGAAGGTTGGGGGTACACTGAAGCTTTCTTT.

The chain carries TRBV19 and TRBJ1-5, with D tentatively TRBD1 (5 bases). Germline V gene lookup returns CDR1 LNHDA and CDR2 SQIVND (reference sequence). V shed 1 base and J shed 6 bases, with 10 bases lying between them. This CDR3 comprises 14 residues. The DNA of the CDR3 is TGTGCCAGTAGTATAGGGGGCCAAGGTCAGCCCCAGCATTTT. This encodes CASSIGGQGQPQHF.

The chain joins TRBV5-5 to TRBJ2-3; 11 nucleotides match TRBD2. CDR1 is SGHKS, CDR2 YYEKEE, per germline (reference sequence). The J segment lost 1 base and the V segment lost 3 bases, leaving 1 base of the junction unmatched. CDR3 size: 15 residues. The CDR3 nucleotides are TGTGCCAGCAGCTCGACTAGCGGGGGCACAGATACGCAGTATTTT. This codes for CASSSTSGGTDTQYF.

The chain uses TRBV6-6 and TRBJ1-5; D is undetermined. Germline CDR1 and CDR2: MNHNY and SVGAGI (reference sequence). The germline V and J ends were trimmed by 2 bases and 4 bases, with 6 bases remaining between them. This CDR3 spans 13 amino acids. The DNA for the CDR3 is TGTGCCAGCAGTTACGATGGGAATCAGCCCCAGCATTTT. It encodes CASSYDGNQPQHF.

There are a few counts of this clone. The V and J genes are TRBV5-1 and TRBJ1-6; D gene ambiguous. The V and J ends lost 0 bases and 8 bases respectively, with 9 bases between them. The CDR3 length is 14 residues. CDR1 and CDR2 from the germline V gene are SGHRS and YFSETQ. CDR3 loop: CASSLAGLDSPLHF. DNA of the CDR3: TGCGCCAGCAGCTTGGCTGGGTTGGATTCACCCCTCCACTTT.

V gene TRBV5-1 combines with J gene TRBJ1-4; D call uncertain. This CDR3 comprises 14 residues. Looked up from germline, CDR1 is SGHRS and CDR2 is YFSETQ. V gave up 0 bases and J gave up 8 bases, with 11 bases separating them. The CDR3 protein is CASSLGQLREKLFF. CDR3 nucleotides: TGCGCCAGCAGCTTGGGTCAACTCAGGGAAAAACTGTTTTTT.